The T cell receptor beta chain under discussion was sequenced for a study of control samples from healthy donors and cancer patients. This CDR3 comprises 16 residues. Germline lookup yields CDR1 MNHEY and CDR2 SMNVEV (reference sequence). Trimming removed 5 bases from V and 4 bases from J; junction bases left unmatched: 10. Only in-frame clones appear in the TCRdb table, and some are missing; sequencing was by immunoSEQ multiplex PCR. Among about 140,000 clones, 88% were seen once, and the ten largest hold approximately 1.6%. The receptor comes from a man between 18 and 29 years old in good health. Sequenced: blood. The chain has TRBV27 and TRBJ2-7, with 11 nucleotides matching TRBD1. The CDR3 bases are TGTGCCAGCAGTCTTCTGGGGGACAGGGGGAGGTACGAGCAGTACTTC. This encodes CASSLLGDRGRYEQYF.